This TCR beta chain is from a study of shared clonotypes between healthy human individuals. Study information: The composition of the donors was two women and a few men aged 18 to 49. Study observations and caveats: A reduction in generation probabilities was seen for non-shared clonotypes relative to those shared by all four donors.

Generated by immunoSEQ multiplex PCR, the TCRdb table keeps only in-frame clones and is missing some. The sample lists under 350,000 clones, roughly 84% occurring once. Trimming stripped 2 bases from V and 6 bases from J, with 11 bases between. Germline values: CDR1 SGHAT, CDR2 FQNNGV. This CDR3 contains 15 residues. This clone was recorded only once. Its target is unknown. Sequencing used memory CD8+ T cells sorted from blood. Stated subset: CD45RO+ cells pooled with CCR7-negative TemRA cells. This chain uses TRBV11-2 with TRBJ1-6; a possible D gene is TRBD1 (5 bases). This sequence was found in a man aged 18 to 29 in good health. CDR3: CASSLLAGSNSPLHF. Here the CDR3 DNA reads TGTGCCAGCAGCTTACTAGCAGGGTCTAATTCACCCCTCCACTTT.